This T cell receptor beta chain was identified during a study of blood T cell repertoires in COVID-19. Turning to the study itself: Acute and convalescent COVID-19 specimens originated in the United States, Italy and Spain.

Authors' processing steps: Amplifying reference gene primers gave estimates of nucleated cell counts. Assay used: immunoSEQ multiplex PCR; TCRdb lists only in-frame clones, some missing. V, J and clone size are those of that table, while D and trimming were read from the DNA. There are approximately 53,000 clones in the sample; around 81% occur only once, and around 20% lies in the top ten. V shed 6 bases and J 7 bases; nucleotides not matched to a gene: 10. The CDR3 is made up of 16 amino acids. Per the germline V gene, CDR1 is SEHNR and CDR2 is FQNEAQ (reference sequence). This clone was seen only once. Patients from Seattle were sampled longitudinally, starting during active infection.

The V and J genes are TRBV7-9 and TRBJ2-1; 12 bases fit TRBD2. The material sequenced was peripheral blood. The TCR comes from a woman of 80 years or more with COVID-19, enrolled during active disease. Here the CDR3 DNA reads TGTGCCAGCAGTTCGACTAGCGGGAGAGAGAATAATGAGCAGTTCTTC. Its protein product is CASSSTSGRENNEQFF.